The 5 T cell receptor beta chains reported below all come from one sample, sequenced in a study of blood T cell repertoires in COVID-19. The data were produced by immunoSEQ multiplex PCR, yet TCRdb's version contains in-frame clones alone and is incomplete. This repertoire shows about 400,000 clones, 89% found once; its top ten account for more than 1%. The specimen sequenced was peripheral blood. These TCRs come from a middle-aged man with acute or convalescent COVID-19.

The chain uses TRBV12-3 or TRBV12-4 and TRBJ1-4; D is perhaps TRBD1 (5 bases). V gave up 4 bases and J gave up 17 bases, with 20 bases separating them. This CDR3 is built from 13 residues. The CDR3 region has the DNA TGTGCCAGCAGTTCATCCCCGACAGTAGGACCCTTTTTT. It yields the protein CASSSSPTVGPFF.

This rearrangement joins TRBV6-5 to TRBJ1-6, with D unresolved. Germline-derived CDR1 and CDR2 are MNHEY and SVGAGI. The CDR3 is 14 amino acids. V gave up 7 bases and J gave up 11 bases, with 18 bases separating them. As DNA, the CDR3 is TGTGCCAGCACAGGTCCCCAAATCCACCCACCCCTCCACTTT. Translating it yields CASTGPQIHPPLHF.

The count of this clone is one. The chain carries TRBV13 and TRBJ1-4; D gene ambiguous. The CDR3 covers 13 residues. Germline V lookup: CDR1 PRHDT, CDR2 FYEKMQ (reference sequence). With 5 bases removed from V and 5 bases from J, the gap between germline ends came to 9 bases. The CDR3 DNA follows: TGTGCCAGCAGCCTCCCAGGAAATGAAAAACTGTTTTTT. Its protein product is CASSLPGNEKLFF.

In nucleotides, the CDR3 is TGTGCCTGGAGTAGGGAGTCCGGAGAGAATGAAAAACTGTTTTTT. It encodes CAWSRESGENEKLFF. The chain recombines TRBV30 with TRBJ1-4; no definite D call. The CDR3 has 15 residues. Per the germline V gene, CDR1 is GTSNPN and CDR2 is SVGIG (reference sequence). V was clipped by 2 bases and J by 5 bases, with 15 bases between them.

The chain has TRBV2 and TRBJ2-1, with a weak D call TRBD1 (5 bases). V lost 5 bases and J 0 bases, leaving 14 bases between the germline ends. Germline lookup yields CDR1 SNHLY and CDR2 FYNNEI. This CDR3 region has 16 residues. Here the CDR3 DNA reads TGTGCCAGCAGTTCTGCACTGCAGGGCTCCTACAATGAGCAGTTCTTC. This sequence encodes CASSSALQGSYNEQFF.